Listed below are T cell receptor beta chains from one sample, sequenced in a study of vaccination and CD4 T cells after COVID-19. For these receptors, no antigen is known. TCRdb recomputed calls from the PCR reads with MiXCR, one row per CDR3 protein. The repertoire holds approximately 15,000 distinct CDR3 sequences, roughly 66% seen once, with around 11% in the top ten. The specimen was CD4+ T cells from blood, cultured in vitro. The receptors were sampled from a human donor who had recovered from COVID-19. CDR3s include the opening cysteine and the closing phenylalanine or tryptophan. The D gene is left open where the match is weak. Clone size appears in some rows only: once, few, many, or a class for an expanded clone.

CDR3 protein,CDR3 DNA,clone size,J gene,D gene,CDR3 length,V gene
CASSPGQGRYNEQFF,TGCGCCAGTTCCCCGGGACAGGGGCGGTACAATGAGCAGTTCTTC,few,TRBJ2-1,TRBD1,15,TRBV10-1
CASSYRDYENEQFF,TGTGCCAGCAGTTACCGAGACTATGAAAATGAGCAGTTCTTC,-,TRBJ2-1,-,14,TRBV6-2/TRBV6-3
CASSTGTSGSQETQYF,TGTGCTAGCAGCACCGGGACTAGCGGGAGCCAAGAGACCCAGTACTTC,-,TRBJ2-5,TRBD2,16,TRBV7-7
CAINSGGGDEQFF,TGTGCCATTAATAGCGGGGGAGGGGATGAGCAGTTCTTC,-,TRBJ2-1,TRBD2,13,TRBV10-3
CATSRVQGISYNEQFF,TGTGCCACCAGCAGAGTACAGGGTATTTCCTACAATGAGCAGTTCTTC,-,TRBJ2-1,-,16,TRBV15
CASSSFAGQTQYF,TGTGCCAGCAGTTCGTTCGCGGGGCAGACCCAGTACTTC,few,TRBJ2-5,-,13,TRBV12-3/TRBV12-4
CAIRNDGYEQYF,TGTGCCATCAGAAACGACGGTTACGAGCAGTACTTC,-,TRBJ2-7,-,12,TRBV10-3
CSARTWAGGPRENEQFF,TGCAGTGCTAGGACGTGGGCGGGAGGGCCTCGTGAGAATGAGCAGTTCTTC,-,TRBJ2-1,TRBD2,17,TRBV20-1
CATSDPGQGAYEQYF,TGTGCCACCAGTGATCCCGGACAGGGAGCCTACGAGCAGTACTTC,-,TRBJ2-7,TRBD1,15,TRBV24-1
CSARREGTDTQYF,TGCAGTGCTAGGCGGGAGGGGACAGATACGCAGTATTTT,-,TRBJ2-3,TRBD2,13,TRBV20-1
CASSIGTYSYEQYF,TGTGCCAGCAGCATCGGGACATACTCCTACGAGCAGTACTTC,-,TRBJ2-7,-,14,TRBV11-2
CATSESGRDHGYTF,TGTGCCACCAGTGAATCCGGCAGGGATCACGGCTACACCTTC,few,TRBJ1-2,-,14,TRBV24-1
CASSFRSGTASYEQYF,TGTGCCAGCAGTTTCAGATCCGGGACTGCCTCCTACGAGCAGTACTTC,-,TRBJ2-7,-,16,TRBV12-3/TRBV12-4
CASSQEERQETQYF,TGTGCCAGCAGCCAAGAGGAGAGGCAAGAGACCCAGTACTTC,-,TRBJ2-5,-,14,TRBV4-2
CASSLGGRAWETQYF,TGTGCCAGCAGCTTAGGCGGGAGGGCCTGGGAGACCCAGTACTTC,-,TRBJ2-5,TRBD2,15,TRBV7-2
CASGNRQGAHQPQHF,TGTGCCAGCGGGAACAGACAGGGGGCTCATCAGCCCCAGCATTTT,-,TRBJ1-5,TRBD1,15,TRBV28
CSVVRGHTEAFF,TGCAGCGTTGTGAGGGGGCACACTGAAGCTTTCTTT,-,TRBJ1-1,TRBD1,12,TRBV29-1
CASRGYGYQPQHF,TGTGCCAGCAGGGGCTATGGATATCAGCCCCAGCATTTT,-,TRBJ1-5,-,13,TRBV6-1
CSARPGQGDYGYTF,TGCAGTGCTAGACCGGGACAGGGAGACTATGGCTACACCTTC,few,TRBJ1-2,TRBD1,14,TRBV20-1
CASSFSWSSYNEQFF,TGTGCCAGCAGCTTCAGCTGGAGCTCCTACAATGAGCAGTTCTTC,-,TRBJ2-1,-,15,TRBV11-1
CAIKGGSNYGYTF,TGTGCCATCAAGGGGGGGTCTAACTATGGCTACACCTTC,-,TRBJ1-2,-,13,TRBV10-3
CATTEGLAGVREQFF,TGTGCCACCACCGAGGGACTAGCGGGAGTTAGAGAGCAGTTCTTC,-,TRBJ2-1,TRBD2,15,TRBV10-3
CASRSGGNTGELFF,TGTGCCAGCCGCAGCGGGGGGAACACCGGGGAGCTGTTTTTT,-,TRBJ2-2,TRBD2,14,TRBV19
CASSEALGPGANVLTF,TGTGCCAGCAGTGAAGCGCTAGGGCCTGGGGCCAACGTCCTGACTTTC,-,TRBJ2-6,-,16,TRBV6-1
CASSLESSGRGYEQFF,TGTGCCAGCAGCTTGGAAAGTAGCGGGAGGGGGTATGAGCAGTTCTTC,-,TRBJ2-1,TRBD2,16,TRBV5-4
CASSWDSSGGYTF,TGTGCCAGCAGTTGGGACAGCAGCGGCGGCTACACCTTC,-,TRBJ1-2,TRBD1,13,TRBV6-5
CASRLTGTDGNQPQHF,TGTGCCAGCAGACTCACAGGGACGGATGGCAATCAGCCCCAGCATTTT,once,TRBJ1-5,-,16,TRBV27
CSATETATDTQYF,TGCAGTGCTACGGAGACAGCCACAGATACGCAGTATTTT,-,TRBJ2-3,-,13,TRBV20-1